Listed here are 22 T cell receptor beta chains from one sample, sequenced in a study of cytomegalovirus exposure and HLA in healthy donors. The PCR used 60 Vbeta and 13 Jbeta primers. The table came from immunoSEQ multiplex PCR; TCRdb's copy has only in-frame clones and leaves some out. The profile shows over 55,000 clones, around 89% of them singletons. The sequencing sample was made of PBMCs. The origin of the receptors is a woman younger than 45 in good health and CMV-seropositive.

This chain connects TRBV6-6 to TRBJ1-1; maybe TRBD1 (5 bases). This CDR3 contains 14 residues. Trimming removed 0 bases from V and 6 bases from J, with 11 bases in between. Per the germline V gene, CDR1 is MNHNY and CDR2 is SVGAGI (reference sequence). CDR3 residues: CASSYSTSRAEAFF. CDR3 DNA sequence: TGTGCCAGCAGTTACTCGACATCCAGGGCTGAAGCTTTCTTT.

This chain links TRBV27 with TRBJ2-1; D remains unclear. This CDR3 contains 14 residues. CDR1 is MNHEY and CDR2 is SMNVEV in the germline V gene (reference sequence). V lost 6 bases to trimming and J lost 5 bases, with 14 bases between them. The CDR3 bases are TGTGCCAGCAGCCGTTTTCAGAGGAACAATGAGCAGTTCTTC. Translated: CASSRFQRNNEQFF.

CDR3 in amino acids: CASSVSGSPYEQYF. DNA of the CDR3: TGTGCCAGCAGTGTCAGCGGGAGCCCCTACGAGCAGTACTTC. V usage is TRBV2 and J usage is TRBJ2-7; 8 nucleotides match TRBD2. CDR3 length equals 14 residues. The germline gives CDR1 SNHLY, CDR2 FYNNEI. J lost 2 bases, V lost 4 bases, and 4 bases had no gene match.

CDR3 coding DNA: TGTGCCAGCAGTTGGGACAGGGGACAGCCCCAGCATTTT. Translation gives CASSWDRGQPQHF. The chain joins TRBV6-1 to TRBJ1-5; 10 bases match TRBD1. CDR3 size: 13 residues. V dropped 5 bases and J dropped 7; count of bases not matched to a gene: 2. The V gene's germline CDR1 is MNHNS and CDR2 SASEGT.

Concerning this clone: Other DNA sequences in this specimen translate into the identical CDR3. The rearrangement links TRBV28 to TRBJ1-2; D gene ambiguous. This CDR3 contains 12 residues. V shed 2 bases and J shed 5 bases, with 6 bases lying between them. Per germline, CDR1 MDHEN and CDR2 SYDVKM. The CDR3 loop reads CASSLPGYGYTF. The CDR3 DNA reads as TGTGCCAGCAGTTTACCGGGGTATGGCTACACCTTC.

The CDR3 DNA sequence: TGCGCCAGCAGCTTAGGGGGAGACAGAACAGCTTTCTTT. Translated, it gives CASSLGGDRTAFF. V and J are TRBV5-1 and TRBJ1-1; possibly TRBD1 for D (6 bases). Trimming shortened V by 2 bases and J by 10 bases, and 15 bases separated the two germline ends. Germline CDR1 and CDR2: SGHRS and YFSETQ. This CDR3 is 13 amino acids long.

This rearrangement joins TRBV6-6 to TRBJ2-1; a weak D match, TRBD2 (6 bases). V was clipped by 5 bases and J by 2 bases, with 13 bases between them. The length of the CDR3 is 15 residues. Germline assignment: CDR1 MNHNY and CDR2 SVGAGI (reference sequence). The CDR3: CASSTDGRPYNEQFF. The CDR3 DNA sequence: TGTGCCAGCAGTACTGACGGGAGACCCTACAATGAGCAGTTCTTC.

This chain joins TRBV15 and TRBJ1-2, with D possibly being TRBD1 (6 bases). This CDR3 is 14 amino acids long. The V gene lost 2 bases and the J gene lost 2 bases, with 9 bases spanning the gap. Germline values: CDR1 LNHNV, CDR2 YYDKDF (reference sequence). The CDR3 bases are TGTGCCACCAGCAGATACAGGGAAAACTATGGCTACACCTTC. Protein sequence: CATSRYRENYGYTF.

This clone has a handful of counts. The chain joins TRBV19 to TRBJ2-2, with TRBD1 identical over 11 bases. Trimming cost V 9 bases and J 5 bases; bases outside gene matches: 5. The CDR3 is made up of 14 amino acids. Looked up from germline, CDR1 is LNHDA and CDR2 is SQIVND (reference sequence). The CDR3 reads CASVGTGGTGELFF. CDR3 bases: TGTGCCAGCGTCGGGACAGGGGGAACCGGGGAGCTGTTTTTT.

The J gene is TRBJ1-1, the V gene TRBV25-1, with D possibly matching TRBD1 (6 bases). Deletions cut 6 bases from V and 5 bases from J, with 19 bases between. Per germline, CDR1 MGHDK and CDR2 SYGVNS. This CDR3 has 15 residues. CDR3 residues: CASRSGQTLGTEAFF. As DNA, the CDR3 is TGTGCCAGCAGGTCTGGACAGACCCTGGGGACTGAAGCTTTCTTT.

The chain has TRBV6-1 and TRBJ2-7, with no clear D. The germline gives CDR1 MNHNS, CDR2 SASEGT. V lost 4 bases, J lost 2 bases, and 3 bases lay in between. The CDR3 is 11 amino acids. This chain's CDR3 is CASSAAYEQYF. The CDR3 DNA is TGTGCCAGCAGTGCCGCCTACGAGCAGTACTTC.

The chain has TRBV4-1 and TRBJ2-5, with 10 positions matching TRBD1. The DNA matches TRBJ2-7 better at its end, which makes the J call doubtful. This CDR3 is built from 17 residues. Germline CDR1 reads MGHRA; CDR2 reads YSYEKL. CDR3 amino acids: CASSQSTGTGAIYEQYF. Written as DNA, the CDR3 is TGCGCCAGCAGCCAATCGACCGGGACAGGGGCTATATACGAGCAGTACTTC.

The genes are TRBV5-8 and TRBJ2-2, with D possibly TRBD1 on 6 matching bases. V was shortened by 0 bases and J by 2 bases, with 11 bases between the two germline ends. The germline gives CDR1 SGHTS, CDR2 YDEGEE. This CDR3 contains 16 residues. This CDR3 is CASSLVGADNTGELFF. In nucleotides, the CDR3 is TGTGCCAGCAGCTTGGTGGGGGCAGATAACACCGGGGAGCTGTTTTTT.

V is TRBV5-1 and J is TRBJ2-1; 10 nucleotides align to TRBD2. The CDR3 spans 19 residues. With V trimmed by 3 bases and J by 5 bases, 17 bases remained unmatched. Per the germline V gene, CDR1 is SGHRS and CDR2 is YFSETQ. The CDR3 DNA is TGCGCCAGCAGCTGGAAACTAGCGGGACCCACCCTAAATAACAATGAGCAGTTCTTC. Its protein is CASSWKLAGPTLNNNEQFF.

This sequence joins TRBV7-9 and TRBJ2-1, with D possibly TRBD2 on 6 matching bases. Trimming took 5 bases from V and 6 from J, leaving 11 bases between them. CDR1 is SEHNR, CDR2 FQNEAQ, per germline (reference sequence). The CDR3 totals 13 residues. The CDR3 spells CASSLDSGNEQFF. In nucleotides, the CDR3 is TGTGCCAGCAGCCTCGATAGCGGCAATGAGCAGTTCTTC.

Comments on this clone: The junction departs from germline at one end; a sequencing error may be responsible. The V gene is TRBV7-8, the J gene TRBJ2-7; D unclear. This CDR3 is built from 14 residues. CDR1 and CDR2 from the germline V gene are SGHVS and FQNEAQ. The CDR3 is CASSFRRNSYEQYF. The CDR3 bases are TGTGCCAGTAGCTTCCGGAGAAACTCCTACGAGCAGTACTTC.

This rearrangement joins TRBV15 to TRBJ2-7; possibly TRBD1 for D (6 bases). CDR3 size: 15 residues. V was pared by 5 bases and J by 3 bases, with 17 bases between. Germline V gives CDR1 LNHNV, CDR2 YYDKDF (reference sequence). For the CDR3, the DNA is TGTGCCACCAGCGGACCGGGACATTCCCGCTACGAGCAGTACTTC. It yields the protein CATSGPGHSRYEQYF.

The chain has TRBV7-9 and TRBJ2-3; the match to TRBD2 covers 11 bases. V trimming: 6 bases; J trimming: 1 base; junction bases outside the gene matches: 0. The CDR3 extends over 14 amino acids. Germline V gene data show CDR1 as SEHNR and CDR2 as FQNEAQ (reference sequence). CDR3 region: CASRLAGGTDTQYF. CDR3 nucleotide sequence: TGTGCCAGCAGACTAGCGGGAGGCACAGATACGCAGTATTTT.

CDR3 sequence reads: CASRRGTGELFF. In DNA, the CDR3 is TGTGCCAGCAGAAGGGGCACCGGGGAGCTGTTTTTT. V is TRBV9 and J is TRBJ2-2; the D gene is possibly TRBD1 (5 bases). The germline gives CDR1 SGDLS, CDR2 YYNGEE. This CDR3 has 12 amino acids. The V end was cut by 5 bases, the J end by 4 bases, with 6 bases between.

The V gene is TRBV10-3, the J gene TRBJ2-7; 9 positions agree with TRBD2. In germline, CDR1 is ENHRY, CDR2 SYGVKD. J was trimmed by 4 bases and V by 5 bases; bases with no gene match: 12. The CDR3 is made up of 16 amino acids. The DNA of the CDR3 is TGTGCCATCAGTCTTCTAGCGGGAAACAATGCGTACGAGCAGTACTTC. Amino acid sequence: CAISLLAGNNAYEQYF.

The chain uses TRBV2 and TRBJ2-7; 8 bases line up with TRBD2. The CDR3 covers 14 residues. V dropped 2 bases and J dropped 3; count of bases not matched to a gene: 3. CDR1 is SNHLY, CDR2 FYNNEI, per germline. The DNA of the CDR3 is TGTGCCAGCAGTGAATGGACTAGCTTCTACGAGCAGTACTTC. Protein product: CASSEWTSFYEQYF.

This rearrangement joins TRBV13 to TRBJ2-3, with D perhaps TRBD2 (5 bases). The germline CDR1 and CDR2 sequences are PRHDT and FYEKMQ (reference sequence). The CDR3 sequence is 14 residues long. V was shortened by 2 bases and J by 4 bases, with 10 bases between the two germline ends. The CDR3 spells CASSLILAPDTQYF. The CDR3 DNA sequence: TGTGCCAGCAGCTTAATCCTAGCCCCAGATACGCAGTATTTT.